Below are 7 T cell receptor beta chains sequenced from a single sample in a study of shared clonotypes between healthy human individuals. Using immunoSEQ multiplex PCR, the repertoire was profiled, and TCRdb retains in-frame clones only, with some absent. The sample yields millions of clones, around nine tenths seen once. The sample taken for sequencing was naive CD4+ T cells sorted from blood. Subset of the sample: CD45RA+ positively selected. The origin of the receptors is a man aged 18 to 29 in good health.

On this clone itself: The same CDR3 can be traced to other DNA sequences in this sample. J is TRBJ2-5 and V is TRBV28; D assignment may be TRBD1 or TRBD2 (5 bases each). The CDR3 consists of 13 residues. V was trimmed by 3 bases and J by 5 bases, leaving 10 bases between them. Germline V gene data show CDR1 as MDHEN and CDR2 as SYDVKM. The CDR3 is CASSLGVPETQYF. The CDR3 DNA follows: TGTGCCAGCAGTTTGGGGGTCCCGGAGACCCAGTACTTC.

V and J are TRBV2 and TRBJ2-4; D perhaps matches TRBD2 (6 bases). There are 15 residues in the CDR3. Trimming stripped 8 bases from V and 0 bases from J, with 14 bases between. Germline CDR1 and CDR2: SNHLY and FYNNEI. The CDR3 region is CASSTSLLAKNIQYF. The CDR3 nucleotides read TGTGCCAGCTCTACTAGCCTGCTAGCCAAAAACATTCAGTACTTC.

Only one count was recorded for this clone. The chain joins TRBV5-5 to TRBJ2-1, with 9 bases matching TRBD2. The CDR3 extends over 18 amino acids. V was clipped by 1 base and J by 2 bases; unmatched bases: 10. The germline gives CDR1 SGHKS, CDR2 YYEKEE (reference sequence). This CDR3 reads CASSLYPASGNAYNEQFF. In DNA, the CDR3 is TGTGCCAGCAGCTTGTACCCGGCTAGCGGGAATGCCTACAATGAGCAGTTCTTC.

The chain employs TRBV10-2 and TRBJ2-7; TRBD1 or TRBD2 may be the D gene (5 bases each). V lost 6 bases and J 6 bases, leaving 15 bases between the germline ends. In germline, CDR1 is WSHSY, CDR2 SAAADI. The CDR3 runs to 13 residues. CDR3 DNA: TGCGCCAGCAGAGACCCCTTGAGGGGCGAGCAGTACTTC. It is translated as CASRDPLRGEQYF.

CDR3 amino acids: CASSPSPGTGGGHTWQYF. The CDR3 DNA reads TGTGCCAGCAGCCCCAGTCCCGGGACAGGGGGGGGCCATACATGGCAGTACTTC. The gene calls are TRBV14 and TRBJ2-7; TRBD1 matches at 11 bases. CDR1 is SGHDN and CDR2 is FVKESK in the germline V gene. This CDR3 comprises 18 residues. V was pared by 4 bases and J by 9 bases, with 20 bases of the junction left unmatched.

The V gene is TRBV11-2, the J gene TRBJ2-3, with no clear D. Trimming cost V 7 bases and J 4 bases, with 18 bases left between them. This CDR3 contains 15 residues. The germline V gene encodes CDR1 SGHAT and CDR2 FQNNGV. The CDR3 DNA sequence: TGTGCCAGCACCCAACCCTCGGCGGTGGCAGATACGCAGTATTTT. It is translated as CASTQPSAVADTQYF.

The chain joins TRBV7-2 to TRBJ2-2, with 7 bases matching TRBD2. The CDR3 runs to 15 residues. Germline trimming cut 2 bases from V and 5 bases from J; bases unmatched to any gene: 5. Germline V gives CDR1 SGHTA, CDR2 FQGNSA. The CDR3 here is CASSLSGIGTGELFF. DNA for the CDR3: TGTGCCAGCAGCTTAAGCGGGATTGGGACCGGGGAGCTGTTTTTT.